This T cell receptor (beta chain) was sequenced for a study of blood T cells in healthy people across ages. Study-wide results and caveats: Fewer expanded clones and more diversity marked long-lived versus aged donors.

A second roughly 6 to 11 cycle PCR used barcoded and J-beta primers. TCRdb independently ran MiXCR on the 5' RACE reads; one entry per CDR3 protein. The sample holds roughly 1.6 million distinct CDR3 sequences, around 36% seen once. Each sample yielded at least 6 million isolated PBMCs. Germline loops: CDR1 WSHSY, CDR2 SAAADI. There are 13 residues in the CDR3. In this sample, this clonotype turned up a few times. The antigen remains undetermined. At one end the junction does not follow the germline gene, possibly because of a read error. This sequence joins TRBV10-2 and TRBJ2-5; D possibly matches TRBD1 or TRBD2 (5 bases each). The sample taken for sequencing was blood. The origin of this receptor is a woman in her twenties or thirties in good health. The chain's CDR3 is CANSRDHGETQYF. The CDR3, as DNA: TGCGCCAACAGTAGGGACCACGGGGAGACCCAGTACTTC.